The 10 T cell receptor beta chains below all came from one sample that was sequenced in a study of vaccination and CD4 T cells after COVID-19. Sample treatment: approximately 11-day PBMC culture with coronavirus spike peptide pools or control peptides (ViraFEST assay). No antigen has been identified for these receptors. Scientists ran DNA taken from cultured CD4+ T cells through the Oncomine TCR Beta short-read assay for sequencing. TCRdb reanalysed the PCR reads using MiXCR and keeps one entry per CDR3 protein. The table shows about 10,000 distinct CDR3 sequences, with 59% occurring only once. Sequencing used CD4+ T cells from blood, cultured in vitro. These receptors originate from a human donor who had recovered from COVID-19.

This chain connects TRBV4-3 to TRBJ1-2, with TRBD1 matching 10 bases. This CDR3 has 18 amino acids. Germline trimming cut 1 base from V and 4 bases from J; bases unmatched to any gene: 12. Looked up from germline, CDR1 is LGHNA and CDR2 is YSLEER. The CDR3 protein is CASSQVPGQGNLVYGYTF. The CDR3 DNA reads TGCGCCAGCAGCCAAGTTCCGGGACAGGGGAATTTGGTCTATGGCTACACCTTC.

For the CDR3, the DNA is TGTGCCAGCAGACCGACAGGGCTTGGTGCCGGGGAGCTGTTTTTT. As protein: CASRPTGLGAGELFF. This chain uses TRBV11-3 with TRBJ2-2, with 7 bases identical to TRBD1. Germline values: CDR1 SGHNT, CDR2 YENEEA. The CDR3 runs 15 residues. Trimming at V came to 6 bases and at J to 6 bases, leaving 10 bases not matched to a gene.

This clonotype was found a few times. V usage is TRBV7-2 and J usage is TRBJ1-5; 9 nucleotides align to TRBD1. Germline V gene data show CDR1 as SGHTA and CDR2 as FQGNSA. After removal of 1 base from V and 2 bases from J, the junction contained 3 bases not matched to a gene. The CDR3 covers 16 residues. CDR3 sequence: CASSLGDREGNQPQHF. The DNA of the CDR3 is TGTGCCAGCAGCTTAGGGGACAGGGAAGGCAATCAGCCCCAGCATTTT.

The chain joins TRBV12-3 or TRBV12-4 to TRBJ1-2; 8 bases are a match to TRBD1. The length of the CDR3 is 16 residues. Losses at the gene ends were 5 bases for V and 2 bases for J; bases not matched to a gene: 10. CDR3 amino acids: CASSDSWDRKNYGYTF. The CDR3 nucleotides read TGTGCCAGCAGTGACTCCTGGGACAGGAAGAACTATGGCTACACCTTC.

This clonotype was counted only a few times. V is TRBV6-5 and J is TRBJ1-2, with D possibly TRBD1 on 5 matching bases. Trimming left V 2 bases short and J 8 bases short, with 18 bases between. Germline assignment: CDR1 MNHEY and CDR2 SVGAGI. This CDR3 has 15 residues. CDR3 in amino acids: CASSYPGTPFEGYTF. The CDR3 DNA reads as TGTGCCAGCAGTTACCCAGGGACGCCATTTGAAGGCTACACCTTC.

The genes are TRBV7-6 and TRBJ2-1, with a weak D call TRBD2 (6 bases). The length of the CDR3 is 16 residues. Trimming left V 3 bases short and J 0 bases short, with 12 bases between. CDR1 and CDR2 from the germline V gene are SGHVS and FNYEAQ. The chain's CDR3 is CASSLGAGLSYNEQFF. In DNA, the CDR3 is TGTGCCAGCAGCTTGGGCGCGGGGCTCTCCTACAATGAGCAGTTCTTC.

V is TRBV7-9 and J is TRBJ2-2; TRBD1 matches at 9 bases. This CDR3 is 14 amino acids long. The ends lost 8 bases at V and 6 bases at J; junction bases unmatched: 7. Germline V lookup: CDR1 SEHNR, CDR2 FQNEAQ (reference sequence). DNA of the CDR3: TGTGCCAGCCTAGGGACAGGGTGGTCCGGGGAGCTGTTTTTT. Translation gives CASLGTGWSGELFF.

The gene calls are TRBV5-1 and TRBJ1-1; D is unresolved. The CDR3 length is 14 residues. Trimming took off 3 bases at V and 1 base at J, with 10 bases between the two ends. From germline, CDR1 is SGHRS and CDR2 YFSETQ. The CDR3 region has the DNA TGCGCCAGCAGCTGGGGAACCGGGAACACTGAAGCTTTCTTT. Its protein is CASSWGTGNTEAFF.

The chain recombines TRBV14 with TRBJ1-3; D is ambiguous. Looked up from germline, CDR1 is SGHDN and CDR2 is FVKESK. CDR3 size: 15 residues. With 4 bases removed from V and 4 bases from J, the gap between germline ends came to 14 bases. The CDR3: CASSPPGNLGNTIYF. CDR3 nucleotide sequence: TGTGCCAGCAGCCCCCCGGGTAACTTAGGAAACACCATATATTTT.

The chain uses TRBV20-1 and TRBJ1-1; possibly TRBD1 for D (5 bases). The CDR3 length is 13 residues. V was cut by 6 bases and J by 1 base, with 12 bases left in between. Germline loops: CDR1 DFQATT, CDR2 SNEGSKA (reference sequence). In DNA, the CDR3 is TGCAGTGCCCCCCGGGACGGGAACACTGAAGCTTTCTTT. Its translation: CSAPRDGNTEAFF.